A selection of T cell receptor beta chains follows, all from one sample in a study of blood T cells in healthy people across ages. TCRdb re-derived calls from the 5' RACE reads in MiXCR, one entry per CDR3 protein. The sample shows about 1.5 million distinct CDR3 sequences, 40% to 45% of them seen only once. Sequencing used blood. These receptors all come from a woman in her late teens or twenties in good health. CDR3s include the opening cysteine and the closing phenylalanine or tryptophan. The D gene is left open where the match is weak. The size entry is marked missing in some rows and otherwise reads once, few, many or a size class.

D,J,size,V,length,DNA,CDR3
.,TRBJ1-2,.,TRBV6-6,13,TGTGCCAGCACCCAGGGACCTAACTATGGCTACACCTTC,CASTQGPNYGYTF
.,TRBJ1-2,.,TRBV20-1,14,TGCAGTGCTAGAGAAGGCGGGGTTAACTATGGCTACACCTTC,CSAREGGVNYGYTF
.,TRBJ2-7,.,TRBV11-2,13,TGTGCCAGCAGTGCATCCGCCGCCTACGAGCAGTACTTC,CASSASAAYEQYF
.,TRBJ1-1,.,TRBV29-1,13,TGCAGCGTTGAAGGGACGGGGAACACTGAAGCTTTCTTT,CSVEGTGNTEAFF
.,TRBJ1-2,many,TRBV4-1,14,TGCGCCAGCAGCCAAGACCCAGGGCCCTATGGCTACACCTTC,CASSQDPGPYGYTF
TRBD1,TRBJ2-3,.,TRBV12-3/TRBV12-4,17,TGTGCCAGCAGTTTTGGGACAGGGGCCATACACACAGATACGCAGTATTTT,CASSFGTGAIHTDTQYF
TRBD1,TRBJ1-5,.,TRBV27,14,TGTGCCAGCAGTCTACGACAGGGGCAACAGCCCCAGCATTTT,CASSLRQGQQPQHF
TRBD2,TRBJ2-7,.,TRBV4-3,14,TGCGCCAGCAGCCAAGAGGGGACTAGTGACGAGCAGTACTTC,CASSQEGTSDEQYF
.,TRBJ1-2,.,TRBV7-9,14,TGTGCCAGCAGCTTGATGACGGCTAACTATGGCTACAACTTC,CASSLMTANYGYNF
TRBD1,TRBJ2-5,.,TRBV27,15,TGTGCCAGCAGTCTCCGGGACAGATTCCAAGAGACCCAGTACTTC,CASSLRDRFQETQYF
.,TRBJ2-3,.,TRBV7-9,14,TGTGCCAGCAGCCCAGATCTGCTGTCAGATACGCAGTATTTT,CASSPDLLSDTQYF
.,TRBJ2-7,.,TRBV28,13,TGTGCCAGCAGTACACTGGTTCGGAACGAGCAGTACTTC,CASSTLVRNEQYF
.,TRBJ2-7,many,TRBV25-1,13,TGTGCCAGCAGTTTCCCAGGGTCCCACGAGCAGTACTTC,CASSFPGSHEQYF
.,TRBJ1-2,few,TRBV6-6,15,TGTGCCAGCAGTCAAATAGGGGTTGGCAACTATGGCTACACCTTC,CASSQIGVGNYGYTF
.,TRBJ1-1,.,TRBV7-9,13,TGTGCCAGCAGCCCGGTGGTTGGTCTTGAAGCTTTCTTT,CASSPVVGLEAFF
.,TRBJ1-5,.,TRBV2,14,TGTGCCAGCAGTGAAAACAGGCCCAATCAGCCCCAGCATTTT,CASSENRPNQPQHF
.,TRBJ2-1,few,TRBV7-9,18,TGTGCCAGCAGCTTCTTAGGATCTCGGGACCGAAGCTACAATGAGCAGTTCTTC,CASSFLGSRDRSYNEQFF
.,TRBJ2-1,few,TRBV6-2/TRBV6-3,17,TGTGCCAGCAGTTCGAGCGGCCCGGAGAGGGGGTACAATGAGCAGTTCTTC,CASSSSGPERGYNEQFF
TRBD1,TRBJ2-7,.,TRBV20-1,14,TGCAGTGCTAGAGAGGATCAGGGGGCGAGCGAGCAGTACTTC,CSAREDQGASEQYF
.,TRBJ2-5,.,TRBV24-1,14,TGTGCCACCAGTGACCCTCGACAGCCAGAGACCCAGTACTTC,CATSDPRQPETQYF
TRBD2,TRBJ2-3,.,TRBV29-1,15,TGCAGCGTTGGGGGGGCGGGGGGCCCCACAGATACGCAGTATTTT,CSVGGAGGPTDTQYF
TRBD2,TRBJ2-3,many,TRBV12-3/TRBV12-4,16,TGTGCCACCTCTTCGGCCCTAGCGGGGAGAGCAGATACGCAGTATTTT,CATSSALAGRADTQYF
TRBD2,TRBJ2-7,.,TRBV7-2,17,TGTGCCAGCAGCTTAGAGGGACTAGCGGGGGCCTTGGGCGAGCAGTACTTC,CASSLEGLAGALGEQYF
TRBD1,TRBJ2-4,few,TRBV28,14,TGTGCCAGCAGTCCCCCGACAGGGACGCACATTCAGTACTTC,CASSPPTGTHIQYF
.,TRBJ2-1,.,TRBV7-6,15,TGTGCCAGCAGCTTACGGGAGAGCTCCTACAATGAGCAGTTCTTC,CASSLRESSYNEQFF
TRBD1,TRBJ2-5,few,TRBV18,16,TGTGCCAGCTCAAAGAGGGACAGCGTTGTTGGCGAGACCCAGTACTTC,CASSKRDSVVGETQYF
.,TRBJ2-3,many,TRBV29-1,11,TGCAGCGTTGTAGTAGGAGATACGCAGTATTTT,CSVVVGDTQYF
.,TRBJ2-5,.,TRBV5-5,15,TGTGCCAGCAACCTCGGGGGTAGCGGACAAGAGACCCAGTACTTC,CASNLGGSGQETQYF
.,TRBJ2-5,many,TRBV3-1,13,TGTGCCAGCAGCCAAGATCGGTTCAGAGAGCAGTACTTC,CASSQDRFREQYF
.,TRBJ1-2,few,TRBV4-3,16,TGCGCCAGCAGCCAAGATTGGCGGGGGCGACGCTATGGCTACACCTTC,CASSQDWRGRRYGYTF
TRBD1,TRBJ1-4,few,TRBV12-3/TRBV12-4,16,TGTGCCAGCGACGGGTCCGACAGGGCACGATCAGAAAAACTGTTTTTT,CASDGSDRARSEKLFF
.,TRBJ2-1,few,TRBV6-2/TRBV6-3,15,TGTGCCAGCAGTTACAGGGGGGTTTGGGACAATGAGCAGTTCTTC,CASSYRGVWDNEQFF
.,TRBJ1-5,few,TRBV12-3/TRBV12-4,15,TGTGCCAGCAGATCGACTCAGGGGTGGAATCAGCCCCAGCATTTT,CASRSTQGWNQPQHF
.,TRBJ2-1,.,TRBV5-1,16,TGCGCCAGCAGCTTGCGAGCGGTCTGGGGGAACAATGAGCAGTTCTTC,CASSLRAVWGNNEQFF
TRBD1,TRBJ1-2,.,TRBV7-2,14,TGTGCCAGCAGCTCCAAACAGGGGGGAGTTGGCTACACCTTC,CASSSKQGGVGYTF
.,TRBJ2-5,.,TRBV10-3,17,TGTGCCATCAGAGAGGTACCAGGGGAAGGAACCTACAATGAGCAGTACTTC,CAIREVPGEGTYNEQYF
.,TRBJ2-3,many,TRBV15,13,TGTGCCACCAGCCGGGGTGGCACAGATACGCAGTATTTT,CATSRGGTDTQYF
.,TRBJ2-5,many,TRBV10-3,13,TGTGCCATCAGTGAGTCGCCCGCAGTCACCCAGTACTTC,CAISESPAVTQYF
.,TRBJ2-1,.,TRBV20-1,14,TGCAGTGCTAGTAAACAGGGTAGGGACAATGAGCAGTTCTTC,CSASKQGRDNEQFF
TRBD1,TRBJ1-5,.,TRBV20-1,14,TGCAGTGCTCGCAGATCAGGGGGCAGTCAGCCCCAGCATTTT,CSARRSGGSQPQHF
.,TRBJ1-5,.,TRBV20-1,14,TGCAGTGCTCAGAGTGGGCTTGGCTTGCAGCCCCAGCATTTT,CSAQSGLGLQPQHF
TRBD2,TRBJ2-5,few,TRBV12-3/TRBV12-4,15,TGTGCCAGCAGTTTGGGACTAACCGTTAACAATGAGCAGTACTTC,CASSLGLTVNNEQYF
.,TRBJ2-3,.,TRBV4-2,17,TGTGCCAGCAGCTCGTCACCGTCCCCCTCCGCATTCGATACGCAGTATTTT,CASSSSPSPSAFDTQYF